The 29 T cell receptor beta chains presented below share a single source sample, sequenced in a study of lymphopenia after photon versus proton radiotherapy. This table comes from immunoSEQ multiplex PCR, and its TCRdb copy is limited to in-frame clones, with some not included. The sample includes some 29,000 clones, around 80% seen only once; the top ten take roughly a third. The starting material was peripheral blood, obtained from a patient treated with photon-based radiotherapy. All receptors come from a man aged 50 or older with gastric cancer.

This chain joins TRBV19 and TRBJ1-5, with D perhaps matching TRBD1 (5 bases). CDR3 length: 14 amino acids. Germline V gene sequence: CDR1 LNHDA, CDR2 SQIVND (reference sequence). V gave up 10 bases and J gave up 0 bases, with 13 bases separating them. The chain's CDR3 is CATEPGYSNQPQHF. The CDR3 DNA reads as TGTGCCACCGAGCCAGGGTATAGCAATCAGCCCCAGCATTTT.

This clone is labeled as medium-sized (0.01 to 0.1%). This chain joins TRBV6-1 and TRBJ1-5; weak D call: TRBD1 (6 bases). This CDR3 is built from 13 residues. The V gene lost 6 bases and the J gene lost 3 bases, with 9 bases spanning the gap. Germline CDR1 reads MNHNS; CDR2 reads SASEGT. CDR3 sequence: CASSGQPNQPQHF. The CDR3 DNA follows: TGTGCCAGCAGCGGACAGCCCAATCAGCCCCAGCATTTT.

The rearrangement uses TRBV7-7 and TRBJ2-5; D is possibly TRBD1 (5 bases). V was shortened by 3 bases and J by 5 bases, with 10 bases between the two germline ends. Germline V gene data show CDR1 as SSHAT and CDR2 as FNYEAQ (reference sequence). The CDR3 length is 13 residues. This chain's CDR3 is CASSLAGRETQYF. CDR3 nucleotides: TGTGCCAGCAGCTTGGCAGGGCGGGAGACCCAGTACTTC.

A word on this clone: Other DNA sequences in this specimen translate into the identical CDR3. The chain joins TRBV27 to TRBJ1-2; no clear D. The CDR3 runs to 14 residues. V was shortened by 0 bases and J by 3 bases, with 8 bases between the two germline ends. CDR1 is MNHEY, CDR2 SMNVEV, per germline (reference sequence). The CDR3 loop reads CASSLSLGDYGYTF. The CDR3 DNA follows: TGTGCCAGCAGTTTATCCCTGGGAGACTATGGCTACACCTTC.

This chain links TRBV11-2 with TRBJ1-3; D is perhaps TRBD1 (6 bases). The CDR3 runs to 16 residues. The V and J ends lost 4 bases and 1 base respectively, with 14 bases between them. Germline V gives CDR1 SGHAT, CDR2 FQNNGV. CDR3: CASSSTRGTSGNTIYF. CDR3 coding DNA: TGTGCCAGCAGCTCCACAAGGGGGACATCTGGAAACACCATATATTTT.

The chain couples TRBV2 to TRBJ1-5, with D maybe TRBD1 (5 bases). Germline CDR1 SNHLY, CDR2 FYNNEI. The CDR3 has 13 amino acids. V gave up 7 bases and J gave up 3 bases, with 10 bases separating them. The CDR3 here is CASKGLYNQPQHF. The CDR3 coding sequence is TGTGCCAGCAAGGGGCTTTACAATCAGCCCCAGCATTTT.

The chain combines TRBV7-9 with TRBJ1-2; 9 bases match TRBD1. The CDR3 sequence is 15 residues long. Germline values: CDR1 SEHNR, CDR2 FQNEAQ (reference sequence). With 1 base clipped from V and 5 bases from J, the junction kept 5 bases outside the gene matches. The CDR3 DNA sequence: TGTGCCAGCAGCTTAGGGACAGGGGAGATTTATGGCTACACCTTC. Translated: CASSLGTGEIYGYTF.

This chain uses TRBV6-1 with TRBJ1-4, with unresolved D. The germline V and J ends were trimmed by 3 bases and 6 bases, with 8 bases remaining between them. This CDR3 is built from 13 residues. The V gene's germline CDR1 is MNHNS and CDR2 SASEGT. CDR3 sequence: CASSESTDEKLFF. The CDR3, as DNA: TGTGCCAGCAGTGAGTCTACGGATGAAAAACTGTTTTTT.

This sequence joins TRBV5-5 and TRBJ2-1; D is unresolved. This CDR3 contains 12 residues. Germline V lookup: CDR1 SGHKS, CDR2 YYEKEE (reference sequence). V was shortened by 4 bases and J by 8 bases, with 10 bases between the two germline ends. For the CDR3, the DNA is TGTGCCAGCAGCCGTTCGAACGATGAGCAGTTCTTC. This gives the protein CASSRSNDEQFF.

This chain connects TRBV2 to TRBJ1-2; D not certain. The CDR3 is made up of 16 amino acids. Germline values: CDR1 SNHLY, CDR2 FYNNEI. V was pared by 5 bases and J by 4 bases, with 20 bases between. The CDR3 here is CASSPPETRLFYGYTF. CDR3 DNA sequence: TGTGCCAGCAGTCCCCCAGAGACCCGGCTTTTCTATGGCTACACCTTC.

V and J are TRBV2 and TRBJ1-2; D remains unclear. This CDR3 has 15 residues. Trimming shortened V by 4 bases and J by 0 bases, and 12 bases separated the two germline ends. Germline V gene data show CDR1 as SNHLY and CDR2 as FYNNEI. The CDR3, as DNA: TGTGCCAGCAGTGTGAAGCAGGAAGCTAACTATGGCTACACCTTC. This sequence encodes CASSVKQEANYGYTF.

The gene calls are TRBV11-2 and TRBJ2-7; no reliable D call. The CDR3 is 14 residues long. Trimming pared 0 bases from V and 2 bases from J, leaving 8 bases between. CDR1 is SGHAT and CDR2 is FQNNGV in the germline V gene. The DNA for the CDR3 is TGTGCCAGCAGCTTAGACGGCGCCGCCTACGAGCAGTACGTC. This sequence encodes CASSLDGAAYEQYV.

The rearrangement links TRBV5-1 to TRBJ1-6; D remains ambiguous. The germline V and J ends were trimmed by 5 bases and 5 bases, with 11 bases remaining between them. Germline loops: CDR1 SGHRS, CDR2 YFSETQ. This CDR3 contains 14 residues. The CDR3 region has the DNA TGCGCCAGCAGGCCAGCAACAAATAATTCACCCCTCCACTTT. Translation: CASRPATNNSPLHF.

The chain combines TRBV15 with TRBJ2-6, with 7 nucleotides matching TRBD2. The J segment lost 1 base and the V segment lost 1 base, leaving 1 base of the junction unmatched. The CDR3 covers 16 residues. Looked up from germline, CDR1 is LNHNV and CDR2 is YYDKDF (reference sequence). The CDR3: CATSRVAGSGANVLTF. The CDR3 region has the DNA TGTGCCACCAGCAGAGTAGCGGGTTCTGGGGCCAACGTCCTGACTTTC.

The CDR3 loop reads CASSQDRPVPSTDTQYF. The CDR3 DNA follows: TGTGCCAGCAGCCAAGATCGACCAGTTCCTAGCACAGATACGCAGTATTTT. This chain connects TRBV14 to TRBJ2-3; D uncertain. This CDR3 is 17 amino acids long. V was pared by 0 bases and J by 0 bases, with 13 bases between. Germline V gene lookup returns CDR1 SGHDN and CDR2 FVKESK.

The CDR3 region is CASSPPSQSSYNEQFF. In DNA form, the CDR3 reads TGTGCCAGCTCACCACCATCACAAAGCTCCTACAATGAGCAGTTCTTC. The J gene is TRBJ2-1, the V gene TRBV18; no definite D call. This CDR3 is 16 amino acids long. Trimming shortened V by 0 bases and J by 0 bases, and 9 bases separated the two germline ends. CDR1 is KGHSH and CDR2 is LQKENI in the germline V gene.

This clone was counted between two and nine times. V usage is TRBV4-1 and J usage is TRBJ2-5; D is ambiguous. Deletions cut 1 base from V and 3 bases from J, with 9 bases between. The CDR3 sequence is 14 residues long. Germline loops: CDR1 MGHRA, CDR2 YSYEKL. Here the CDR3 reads CASSQVSKKETQYF. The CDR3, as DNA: TGCGCCAGCAGCCAAGTATCCAAGAAAGAGACCCAGTACTTC.

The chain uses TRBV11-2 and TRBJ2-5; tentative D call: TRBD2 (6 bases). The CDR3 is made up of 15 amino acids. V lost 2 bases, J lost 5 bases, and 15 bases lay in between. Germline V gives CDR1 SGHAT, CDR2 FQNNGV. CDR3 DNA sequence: TGTGCCAGCAGCTTATCGTGGGGGGTTGGGGAGACCCAGTACTTC. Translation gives CASSLSWGVGETQYF.

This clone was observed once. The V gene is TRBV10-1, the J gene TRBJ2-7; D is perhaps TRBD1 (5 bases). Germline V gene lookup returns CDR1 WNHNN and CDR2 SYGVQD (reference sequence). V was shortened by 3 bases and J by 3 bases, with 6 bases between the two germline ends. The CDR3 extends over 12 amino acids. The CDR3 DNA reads TGCGCCAGCAGTGATAGGGGCTACGAGCAGTACTTC. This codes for CASSDRGYEQYF.

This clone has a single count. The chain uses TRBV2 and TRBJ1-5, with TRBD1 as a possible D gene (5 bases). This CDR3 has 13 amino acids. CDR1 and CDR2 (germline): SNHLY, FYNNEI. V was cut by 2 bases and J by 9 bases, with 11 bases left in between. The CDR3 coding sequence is TGTGCCAGCAGTGAACGGGGGTTTCCGCCCCAGCATTTT. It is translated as CASSERGFPPQHF.

The CDR3 reads CATSRDRGDLTDTQYF. Written as DNA, the CDR3 is TGTGCCACCAGCAGAGATCGCGGGGACCTCACAGATACGCAGTATTTT. V usage is TRBV15 and J usage is TRBJ2-3; a weak D match, TRBD2 (6 bases). This CDR3 is 16 amino acids long. CDR1 and CDR2 (germline): LNHNV, YYDKDF (reference sequence). The V end lost 0 bases, the J end lost 2 bases, and 12 bases lay between the germline ends.

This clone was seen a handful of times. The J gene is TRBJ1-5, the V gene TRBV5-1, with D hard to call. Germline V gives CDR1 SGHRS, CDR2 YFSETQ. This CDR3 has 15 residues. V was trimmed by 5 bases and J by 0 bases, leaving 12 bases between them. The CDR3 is CASRKDVYSNQPQHF. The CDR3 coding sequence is TGCGCCAGCAGGAAGGACGTTTATAGCAATCAGCCCCAGCATTTT. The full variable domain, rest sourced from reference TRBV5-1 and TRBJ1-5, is KAGVTQTPRYLIKTRGQQVTLSCSPISGHRSVSWYQQTPGQGLQFLFEYFSETQRNKGNFPGRFSGRQFSNSRSEMNVSTLELGDSALYLCASRKDVYSNQPQHFGDGTRLSIL.

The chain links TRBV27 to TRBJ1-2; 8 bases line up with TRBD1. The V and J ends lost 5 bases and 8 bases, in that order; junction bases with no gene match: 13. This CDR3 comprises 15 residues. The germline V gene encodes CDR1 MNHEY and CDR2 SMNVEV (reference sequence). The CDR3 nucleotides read TGTGCCAGCAGTCCCGGACAGGGCGGGTTAGGGGGCTACACCTTC. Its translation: CASSPGQGGLGGYTF.

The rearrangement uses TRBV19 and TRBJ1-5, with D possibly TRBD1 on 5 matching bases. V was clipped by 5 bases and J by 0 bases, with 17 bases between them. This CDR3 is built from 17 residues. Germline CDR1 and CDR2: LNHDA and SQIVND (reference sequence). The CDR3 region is CASSPAAAGYSNQPQHF. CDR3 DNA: TGTGCCAGTAGTCCAGCCGCCGCAGGGTATAGCAATCAGCCCCAGCATTTT.

The CDR3 sequence: CAWIGGTEAFF. The CDR3 nucleotides read TGTGCCTGGATAGGGGGGACTGAAGCTTTCTTT. The J gene is TRBJ1-1, the V gene TRBV30; D is possibly TRBD1 (6 bases). The CDR3 is 11 residues long. V lost 4 bases to trimming and J lost 5 bases, with 8 bases between them. Germline V lookup: CDR1 GTSNPN, CDR2 SVGIG (reference sequence).

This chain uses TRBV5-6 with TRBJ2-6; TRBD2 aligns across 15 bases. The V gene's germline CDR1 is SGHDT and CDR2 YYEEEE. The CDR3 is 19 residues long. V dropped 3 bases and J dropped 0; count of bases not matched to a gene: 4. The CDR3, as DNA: TGTGCCAGCAGCTCGGGACTAGCGGGGGGAAACTCTGGGGCCAACGTCCTGACTTTC. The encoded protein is CASSSGLAGGNSGANVLTF.

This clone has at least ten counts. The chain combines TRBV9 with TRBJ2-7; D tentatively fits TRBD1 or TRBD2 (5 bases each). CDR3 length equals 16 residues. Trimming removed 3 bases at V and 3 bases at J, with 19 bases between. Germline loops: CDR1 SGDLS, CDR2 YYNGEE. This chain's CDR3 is CASSGEITGPGYEQYF. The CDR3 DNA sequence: TGTGCCAGCAGCGGTGAAATAACGGGGCCCGGCTACGAGCAGTACTTC.

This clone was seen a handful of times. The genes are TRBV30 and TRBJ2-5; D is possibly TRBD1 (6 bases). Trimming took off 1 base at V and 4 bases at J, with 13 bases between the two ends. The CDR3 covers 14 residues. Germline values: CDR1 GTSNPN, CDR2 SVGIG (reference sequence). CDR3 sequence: CAWSASGVRETQYF. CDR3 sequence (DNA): TGTGCCTGGAGTGCTTCAGGGGTTCGAGAGACCCAGTACTTC.

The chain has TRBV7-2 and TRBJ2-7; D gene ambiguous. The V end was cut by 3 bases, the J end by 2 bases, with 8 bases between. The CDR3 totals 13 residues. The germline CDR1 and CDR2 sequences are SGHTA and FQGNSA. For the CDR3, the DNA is TGTGCCAGCAGCTTGCCCGCAGCCTACGAGCAGTACGTC. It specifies CASSLPAAYEQYV.